Sequencing of this TCR beta chain was carried out in a study of CD4 T cells in relation to SARS-CoV-2 and coronaviruses. Study summary: Convalescent donors were aged about 21 to 80, with median around 40 years.

Assay used: immunoSEQ multiplex PCR; TCRdb lists only in-frame clones, some missing. The sample yields 37,000 or so clones, 82% seen once. V shed 2 bases and J shed 2 bases, with 12 bases lying between them. CDR1 and CDR2 (germline): MDHEN, SYDVKM. The CDR3 is 15 residues long. About this clone: What it binds is not known.

The chain recombines TRBV28 with TRBJ2-5; D unresolved. Source material: naive CD4+ T cells from PBMCs, cultured in vitro. Subset denoted: naive CD4+ T cells isolated by negative enrichment. This receptor was identified in an adult with COVID-19. The CDR3 DNA follows: TGTGCCAGCAGTTTAAGCGTACTAAGGCAAGAGACCCAGTACTTC. Translation: CASSLSVLRQETQYF.